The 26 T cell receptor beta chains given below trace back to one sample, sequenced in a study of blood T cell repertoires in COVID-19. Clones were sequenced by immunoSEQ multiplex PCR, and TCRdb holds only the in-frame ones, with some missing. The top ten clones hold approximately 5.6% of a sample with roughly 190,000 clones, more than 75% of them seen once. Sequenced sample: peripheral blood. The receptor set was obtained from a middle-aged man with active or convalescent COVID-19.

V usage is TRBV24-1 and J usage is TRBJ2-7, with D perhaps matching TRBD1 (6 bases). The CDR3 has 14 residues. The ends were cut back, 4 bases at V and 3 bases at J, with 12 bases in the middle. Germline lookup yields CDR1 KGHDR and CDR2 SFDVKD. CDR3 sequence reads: CATSEAGTNYEQYF. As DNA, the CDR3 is TGTGCCACCAGTGAAGCCGGGACAAACTACGAGCAGTACTTC.

CDR3 residues: CASSEGGEQYF. In DNA form, the CDR3 reads TGTGCCAGCAGTGAGGGCGGGGAGCAGTACTTC. The V gene is TRBV28, the J gene TRBJ2-7; D is possibly TRBD2 (5 bases). The V gene lost 5 bases and the J gene lost 7 bases, with 9 bases spanning the gap. CDR3 length: 11 amino acids. Germline CDR1 MDHEN, CDR2 SYDVKM.

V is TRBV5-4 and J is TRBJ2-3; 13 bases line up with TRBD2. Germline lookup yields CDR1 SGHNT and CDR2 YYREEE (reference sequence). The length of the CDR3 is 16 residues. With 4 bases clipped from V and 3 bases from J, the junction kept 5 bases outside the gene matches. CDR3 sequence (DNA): TGTGCCAGCAGCCGCGGGACTAGCGGGAAGACAGATACGCAGTATTTT. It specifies CASSRGTSGKTDTQYF.

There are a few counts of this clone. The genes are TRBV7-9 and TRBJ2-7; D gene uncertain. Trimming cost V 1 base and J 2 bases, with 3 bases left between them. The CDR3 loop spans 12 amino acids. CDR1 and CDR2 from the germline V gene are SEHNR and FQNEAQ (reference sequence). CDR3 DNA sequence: TGTGCCAGCAGCTTAGGTACCTACGAGCAGTACTTC. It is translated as CASSLGTYEQYF.

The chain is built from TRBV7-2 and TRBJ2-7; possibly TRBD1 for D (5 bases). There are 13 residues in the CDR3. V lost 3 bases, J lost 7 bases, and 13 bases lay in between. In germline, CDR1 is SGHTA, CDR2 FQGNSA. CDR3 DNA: TGTGCCAGCAGCTTCCGCAGGGATAAGGAGCAGTACTTC. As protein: CASSFRRDKEQYF.

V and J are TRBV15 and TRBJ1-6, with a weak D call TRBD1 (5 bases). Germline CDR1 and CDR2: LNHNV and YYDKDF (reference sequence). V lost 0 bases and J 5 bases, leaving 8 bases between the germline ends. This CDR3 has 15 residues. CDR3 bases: TGTGCCACCAGCAGAGAGCAGGGCAATAATTCACCCCTCCACTTT. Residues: CATSREQGNNSPLHF.

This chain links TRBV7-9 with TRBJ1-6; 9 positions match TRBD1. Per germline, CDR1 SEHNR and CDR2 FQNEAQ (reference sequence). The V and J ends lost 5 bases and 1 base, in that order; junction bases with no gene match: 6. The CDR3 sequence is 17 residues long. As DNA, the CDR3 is TGTGCCAGCAGCATCGGACAGGGGAAGTCCTATAATTCACCCCTCCACTTT. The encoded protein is CASSIGQGKSYNSPLHF. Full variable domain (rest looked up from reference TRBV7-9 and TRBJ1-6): DTGVSQNPRHKITKRGQNVTFRCDPISEHNRLYWYRQTLGQGPEFLTYFQNEAQLEKSRLLSDRFSAERPKGSFSTLEIQRTEQGDSAMYLCASSIGQGKSYNSPLHFGNGTRLTVT.

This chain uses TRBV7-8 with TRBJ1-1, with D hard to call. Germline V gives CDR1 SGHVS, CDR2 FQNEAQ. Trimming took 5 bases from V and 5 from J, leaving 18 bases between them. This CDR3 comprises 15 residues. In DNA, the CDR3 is TGTGCCAGCAGCCTGGGCGGCCGGGAATCTACTGAAGCTTTCTTT. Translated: CASSLGGRESTEAFF.

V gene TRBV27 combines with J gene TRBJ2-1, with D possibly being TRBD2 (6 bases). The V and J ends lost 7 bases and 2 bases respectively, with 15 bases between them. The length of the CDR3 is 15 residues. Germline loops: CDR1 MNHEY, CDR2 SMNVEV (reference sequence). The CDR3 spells CASNRGGTTYNEQFF. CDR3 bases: TGTGCCAGCAATCGAGGCGGGACCACCTACAATGAGCAGTTCTTC.

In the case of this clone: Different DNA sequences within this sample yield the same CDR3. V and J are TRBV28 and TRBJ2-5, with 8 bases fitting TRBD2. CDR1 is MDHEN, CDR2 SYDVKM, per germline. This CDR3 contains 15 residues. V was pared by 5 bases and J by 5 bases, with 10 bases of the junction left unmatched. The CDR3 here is CASSTPLGGRETQYF. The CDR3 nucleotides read TGTGCCAGCAGTACCCCTCTCGGCGGGAGGGAGACCCAGTACTTC.

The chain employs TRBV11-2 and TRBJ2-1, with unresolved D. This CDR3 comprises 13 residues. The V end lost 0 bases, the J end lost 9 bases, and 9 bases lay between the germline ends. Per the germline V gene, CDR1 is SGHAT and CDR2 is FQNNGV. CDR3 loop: CASSLERMGEQFF. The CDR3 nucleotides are TGTGCCAGCAGCTTAGAGAGGATGGGTGAGCAGTTCTTC. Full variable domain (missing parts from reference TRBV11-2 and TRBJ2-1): EAGVAQSPRYKIIEKRQSVAFWCNPISGHATLYWYQQILGQGPKLLIQFQNNGVVDDSQLPKDRFSAERLKGVDSTLKIQPAKLEDSAVYLCASSLERMGEQFFGPGTRLTVL.

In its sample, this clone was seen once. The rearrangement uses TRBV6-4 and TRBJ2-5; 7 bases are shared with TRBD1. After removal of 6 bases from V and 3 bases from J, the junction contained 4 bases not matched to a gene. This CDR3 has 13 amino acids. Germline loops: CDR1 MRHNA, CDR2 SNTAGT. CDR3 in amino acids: CASRGTVKETQYF. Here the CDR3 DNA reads TGTGCCAGCAGAGGGACAGTGAAAGAGACCCAGTACTTC.

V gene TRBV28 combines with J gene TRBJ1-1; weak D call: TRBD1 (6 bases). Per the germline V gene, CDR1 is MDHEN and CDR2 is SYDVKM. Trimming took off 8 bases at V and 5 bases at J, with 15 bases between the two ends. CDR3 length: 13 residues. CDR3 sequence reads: CASRGGGWTEAFF. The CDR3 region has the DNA TGTGCCAGCCGAGGGGGGGGCTGGACTGAAGCTTTCTTT.

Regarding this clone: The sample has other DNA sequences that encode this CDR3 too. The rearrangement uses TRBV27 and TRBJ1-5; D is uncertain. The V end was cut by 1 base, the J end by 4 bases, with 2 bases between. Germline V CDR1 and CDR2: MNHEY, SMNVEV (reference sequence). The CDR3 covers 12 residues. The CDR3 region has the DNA TGTGCCAGCAGTTTATTAAATCAGCCCCAGCATTTT. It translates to CASSLLNQPQHF.

CDR3 amino acids: CASSFTPDTEAFF. The DNA of the CDR3 is TGTGCCAGCAGCTTTACCCCGGACACTGAAGCTTTCTTT. The chain is built from TRBV11-1 and TRBJ1-1, with D unclear. The CDR3 loop spans 13 amino acids. The germline gives CDR1 SGHAT, CDR2 FQDESV (reference sequence). Trimming removed 3 bases from V and 3 bases from J, with 8 bases in between. The whole variable domain, filled in from reference TRBV11-1 and TRBJ1-1, reads EAEVAQSPRYKITEKSQAVAFWCDPISGHATLYWYRQILGQGPELLVQFQDESVVDDSQLPKDRFSAERLKGVDSTLKIQPAELGDSAMYLCASSFTPDTEAFFGQGTRLTVV.

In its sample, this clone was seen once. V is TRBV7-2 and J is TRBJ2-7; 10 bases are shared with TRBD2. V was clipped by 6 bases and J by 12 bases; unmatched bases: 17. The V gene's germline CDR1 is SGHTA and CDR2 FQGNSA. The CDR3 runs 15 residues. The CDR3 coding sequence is TGTGCCAGCAGTCCTCCTCTTATAGCGGGGGGCCAACTGTACTTC. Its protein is CASSPPLIAGGQLYF.

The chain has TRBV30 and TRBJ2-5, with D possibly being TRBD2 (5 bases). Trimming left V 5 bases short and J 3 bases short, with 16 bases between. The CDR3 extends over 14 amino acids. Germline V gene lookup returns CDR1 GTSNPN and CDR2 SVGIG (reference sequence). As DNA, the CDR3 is TGTGCCTGGGAACGGGAAGGTTGGGAAGAGACCCAGTACTTC. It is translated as CAWEREGWEETQYF. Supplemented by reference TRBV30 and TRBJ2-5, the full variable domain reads SQTIHQWPATLVQPVGSPLSLECTVEGTSNPNLYWYRQAAGRGLQLLFYSVGIGQISSEVPQNLSASRPQDRQFILSSKKLLLSDSGFYLCAWEREGWEETQYFGPGTRLLVL.

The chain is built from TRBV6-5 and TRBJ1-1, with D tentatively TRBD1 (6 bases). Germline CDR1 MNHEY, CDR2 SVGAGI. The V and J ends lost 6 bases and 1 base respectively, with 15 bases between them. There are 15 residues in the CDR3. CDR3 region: CASRYPGGTNTEAFF. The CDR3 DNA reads TGTGCCAGCAGGTACCCGGGGGGCACGAACACTGAAGCTTTCTTT.

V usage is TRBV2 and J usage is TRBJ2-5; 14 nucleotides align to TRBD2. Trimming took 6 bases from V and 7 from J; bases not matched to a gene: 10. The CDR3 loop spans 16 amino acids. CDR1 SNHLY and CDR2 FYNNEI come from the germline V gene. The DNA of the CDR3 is TGTGCCAGCAGCCCTGGGACTAGCGGGGGAACGGTGACCCAGTACTTC. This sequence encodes CASSPGTSGGTVTQYF.

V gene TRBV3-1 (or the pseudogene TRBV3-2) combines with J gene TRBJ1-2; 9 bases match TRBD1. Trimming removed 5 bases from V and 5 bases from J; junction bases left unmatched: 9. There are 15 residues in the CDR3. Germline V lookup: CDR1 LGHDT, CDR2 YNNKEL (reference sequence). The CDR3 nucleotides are TGTGCCAGCAGCACAACAGGGGGCGCTCTGTATGGCTACACCTTC. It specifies CASSTTGGALYGYTF.

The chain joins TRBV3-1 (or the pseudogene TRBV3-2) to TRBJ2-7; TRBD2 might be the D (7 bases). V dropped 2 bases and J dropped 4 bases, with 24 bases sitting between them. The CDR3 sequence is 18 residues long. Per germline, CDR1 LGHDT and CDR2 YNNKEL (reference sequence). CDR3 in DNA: TGTGCCAGCAGCCAACTAACCGGATCACGGGGGGCGAAATACGAGCAGTACTTC. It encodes CASSQLTGSRGAKYEQYF.

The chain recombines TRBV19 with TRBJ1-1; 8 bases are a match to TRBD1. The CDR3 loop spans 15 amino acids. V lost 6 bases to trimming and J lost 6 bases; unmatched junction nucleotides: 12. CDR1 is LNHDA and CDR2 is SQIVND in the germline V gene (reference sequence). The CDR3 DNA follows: TGTGCCAGTAGGTCGGGACAGGTTCTATTCTCTGAAGCTTTCTTT. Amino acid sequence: CASRSGQVLFSEAFF.

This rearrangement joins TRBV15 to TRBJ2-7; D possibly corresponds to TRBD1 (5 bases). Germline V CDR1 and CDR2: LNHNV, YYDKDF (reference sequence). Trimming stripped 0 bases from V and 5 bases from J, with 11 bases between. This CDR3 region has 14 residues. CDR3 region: CATSRDRTTDEQYF. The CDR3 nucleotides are TGTGCCACCAGCAGAGATCGGACAACGGACGAGCAGTACTTC.

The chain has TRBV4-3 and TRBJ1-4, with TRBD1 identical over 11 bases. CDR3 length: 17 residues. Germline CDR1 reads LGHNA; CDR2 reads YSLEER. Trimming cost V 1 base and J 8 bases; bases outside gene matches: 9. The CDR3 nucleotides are TGCGCCAGCAGCCAAGGGACAGGGGGCGGATCATCCGAAAAACTGTTTTTT. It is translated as CASSQGTGGGSSEKLFF.

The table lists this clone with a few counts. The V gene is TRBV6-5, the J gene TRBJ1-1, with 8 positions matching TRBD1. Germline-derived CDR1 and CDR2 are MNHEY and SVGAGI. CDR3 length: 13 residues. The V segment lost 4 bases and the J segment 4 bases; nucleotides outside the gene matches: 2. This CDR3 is CASSWTGSTEAFF. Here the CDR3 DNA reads TGTGCCAGCAGTTGGACAGGGAGCACTGAAGCTTTCTTT.

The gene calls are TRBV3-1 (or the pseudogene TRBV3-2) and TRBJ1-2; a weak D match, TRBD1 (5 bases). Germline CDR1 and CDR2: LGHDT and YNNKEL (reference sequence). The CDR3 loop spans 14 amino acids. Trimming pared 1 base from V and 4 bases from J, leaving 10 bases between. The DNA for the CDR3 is TGTGCCAGCAGCCAAGTCGACAGCGCCTATGGCTACACCTTC. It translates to CASSQVDSAYGYTF.